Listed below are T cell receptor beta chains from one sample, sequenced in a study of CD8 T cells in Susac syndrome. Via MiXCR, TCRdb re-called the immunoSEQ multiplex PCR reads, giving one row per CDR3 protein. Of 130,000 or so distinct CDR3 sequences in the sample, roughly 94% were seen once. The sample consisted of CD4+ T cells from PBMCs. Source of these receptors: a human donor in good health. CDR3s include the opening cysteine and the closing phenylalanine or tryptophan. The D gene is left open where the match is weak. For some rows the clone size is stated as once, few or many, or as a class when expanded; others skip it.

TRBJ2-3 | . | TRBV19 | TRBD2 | TGTGCCAGTAGTACCCGACTAGCGGTTTCAGATACGCAGTATTTT | CASSTRLAVSDTQYF
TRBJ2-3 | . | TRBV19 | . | TGTGCCAGTAGTTTTAGCAGCACAGATACGCAGTATTTT | CASSFSSTDTQYF
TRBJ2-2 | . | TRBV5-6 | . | TGTGCCAGCAGCTTGATATGGCAGGGGAACACCGGGGAGCTGTTTTTT | CASSLIWQGNTGELFF
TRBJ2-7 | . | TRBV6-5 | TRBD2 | TGTGCCAGCCGTGGCGGGAGGGGCTACGAGCAGTACTTC | CASRGGRGYEQYF
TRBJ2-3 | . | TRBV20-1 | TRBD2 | TGCAGTGCTAGAAAGCGGGAGTGGACAGATACGCAGTATTTT | CSARKREWTDTQYF
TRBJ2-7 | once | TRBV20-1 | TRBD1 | TGCAGTGCTAGAGAGGCAGCACAGGGGGCGAACTACGAGCAGTACTTC | CSAREAAQGANYEQYF
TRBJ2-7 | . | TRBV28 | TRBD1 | TGTGCCAGCAGGTCAACAGGGGTTAAGACCTACGAGCAGTACTTC | CASRSTGVKTYEQYF
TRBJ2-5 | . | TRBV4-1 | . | TGCGCCAGCAGCCAAGCTCTACCTAGTGGGGAGACCCAGTACTTC | CASSQALPSGETQYF
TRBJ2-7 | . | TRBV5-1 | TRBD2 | TGCGCCAGCAGCTTGGGGGCCTCCGGACTAGCGGCTGGATACGAGCAGTACTTC | CASSLGASGLAAGYEQYF
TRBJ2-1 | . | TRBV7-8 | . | TGTGCCAGCAGCTTAGCGCTGCGGCACAATGAGCAGTTCTTC | CASSLALRHNEQFF
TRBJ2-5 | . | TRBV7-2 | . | TGTGCCAGCAGCCGCGGTGCAGGGGGGGAGACCCAGTACTTC | CASSRGAGGETQYF
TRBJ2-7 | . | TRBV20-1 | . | TGCAGTGCCCTCAACGGGGGTTCCTACGAGCAGTACTTC | CSALNGGSYEQYF
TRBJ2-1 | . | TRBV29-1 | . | TGCAGCGCGGATAGAGACGGATTCTCGAGGAATGAGCAGTTCTTC | CSADRDGFSRNEQFF
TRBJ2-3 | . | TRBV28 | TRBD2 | TGTGCCAGCAGTTTACAAGGCGGGGGGGGTTCCATAACGCAGTATTTT | CASSLQGGGGSITQYF
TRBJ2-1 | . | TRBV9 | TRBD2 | TGTGCCAGCAGCGTAGGGGGAGGGGCATACAATGAGCAGTTCTTC | CASSVGGGAYNEQFF
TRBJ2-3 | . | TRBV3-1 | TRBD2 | TGTGCCAGCAGCCAAGATCTGACCAGCGGGAGGGTTGATACGCAGTATTTT | CASSQDLTSGRVDTQYF
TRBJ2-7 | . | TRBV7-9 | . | TGTGCCAGCAGCAACCAGGGGTTCGGCGAGCAGTACTTC | CASSNQGFGEQYF
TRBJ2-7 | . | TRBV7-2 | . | TGTGCCAGCAGCTTGATCTCCGGGGTAACCTACGAGCAGTACTTC | CASSLISGVTYEQYF
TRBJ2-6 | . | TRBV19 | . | TGTGCCAGTAATCCCACGGGTGGGGCCAACGTCCTGACTTTC | CASNPTGGANVLTF
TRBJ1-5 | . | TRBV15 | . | TGTGCCACCAGCAGAGATACAGGCCCTAGCAATTTT | CATSRDTGPSNF
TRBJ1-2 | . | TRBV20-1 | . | TGCAGTGCTAGAGATTGGGGTGCCATAGCTAACTATGGCTACACCTTC | CSARDWGAIANYGYTF
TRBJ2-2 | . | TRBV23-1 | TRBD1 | TGCGCCAGCAGTTACGGTTTAGGACAGGGGTTGCACACCGGGGAGCTGTTTTTT | CASSYGLGQGLHTGELFF
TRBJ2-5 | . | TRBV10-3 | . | TGTGCCATCAGGACGGGGGATCGGTTAGGAGAGACCCAGTACTTC | CAIRTGDRLGETQYF
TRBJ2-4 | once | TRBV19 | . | TGTGCCAGTAGTATTCGGGGCGGGCGCGACATTCAGTACTTC | CASSIRGGRDIQYF
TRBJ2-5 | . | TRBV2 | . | TGTGTCACAGCGAGGCTAGCGCTTCAAGAGACCCAGTACTTC | CVTARLALQETQYF
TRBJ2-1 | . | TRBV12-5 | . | TGTGCTAGTGGTTTGACCCCCTACAATGAGCAGTTCTTC | CASGLTPYNEQFF
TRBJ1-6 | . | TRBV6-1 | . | TGTGCCAGCAGTGAAGGGCCACCAACGGATTTTAATAATTCACCCCTCCACTTT | CASSEGPPTDFNNSPLHF
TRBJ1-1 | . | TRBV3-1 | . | TGTGCCAGCAGCCAAGACCCGACAGGTCCAAACACTGAAGCTTTCTTT | CASSQDPTGPNTEAFF
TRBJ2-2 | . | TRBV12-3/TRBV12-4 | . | TGTGCCAGCAGCCCCGAGTCCGGGAACACCGGGGAGCTGTTTTTT | CASSPESGNTGELFF
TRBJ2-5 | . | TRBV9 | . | TGTGCCAGCAGTGACTGGGGGGAGACCCAGTACTTC | CASSDWGETQYF
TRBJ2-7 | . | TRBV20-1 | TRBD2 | TGCAGTGCTGCTGGTCCTAGCGGGTGGAGCTCCTACGAGCAGTACTTC | CSAAGPSGWSSYEQYF
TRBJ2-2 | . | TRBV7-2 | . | TGTGCCAGCAGCTCCACTAGCACAAACACCGGGGAGCTGTTTTTT | CASSSTSTNTGELFF
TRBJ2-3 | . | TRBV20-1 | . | TGCAGTGCCGAGAGACTAGGCGGAGATACGCAGTATTTT | CSAERLGGDTQYF
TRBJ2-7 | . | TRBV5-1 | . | TGCGCCAGCAGCTTAGCCGGGACTGGGACCTACGAGCAGTACTTC | CASSLAGTGTYEQYF
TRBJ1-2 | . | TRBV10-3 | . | TGTGCCATCAGGGCGGACCAGGGGACCTATGGCTACACCTTC | CAIRADQGTYGYTF
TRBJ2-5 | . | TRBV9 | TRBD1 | TGTGCCAGCAGCTCCGGACAGGCACAAGAGACCCAGTACTTC | CASSSGQAQETQYF
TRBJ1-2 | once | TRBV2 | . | TGTGCCAGCAGTGAAGAACGGGAGGCCTATGGCTACACCTTC | CASSEEREAYGYTF
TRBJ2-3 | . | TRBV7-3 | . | TGTGCCAGCAGCCCACAGGACGGGTCGCAGTATTTT | CASSPQDGSQYF
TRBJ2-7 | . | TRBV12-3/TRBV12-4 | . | TGTGCCAGCAGTTCAGGCGGGACCTCCTACGAGCAGTACTTC | CASSSGGTSYEQYF
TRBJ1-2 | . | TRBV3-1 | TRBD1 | TGTGCCAGCAGCCACCAGGACAGGGGCGGGGGCTACACCTTC | CASSHQDRGGGYTF
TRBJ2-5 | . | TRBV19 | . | TGTGCCAGTACCGTCCGGGACGCCGGGGAAGAGACCCAGTACTTC | CASTVRDAGEETQYF
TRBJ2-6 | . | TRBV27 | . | TGTGCCAGCAGTGCGACTCTTAGCTCTGGGGCCAACGTCCTGACTTTC | CASSATLSSGANVLTF
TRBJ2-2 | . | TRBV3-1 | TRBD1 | TGTGCCAGCAGACGGGCAGGGGGCTCGAACACCGGGGAGCTGTTTTTT | CASRRAGGSNTGELFF
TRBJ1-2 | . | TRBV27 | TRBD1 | TGTGCCAGCAGTTTATCTTGGGGACAGGGAAGGGGTGGCTACACCTTC | CASSLSWGQGRGGYTF
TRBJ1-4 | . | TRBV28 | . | TGTGCCAGCAGTTTACAGGGTTTAAGGGAAAAACTGTTTTTT | CASSLQGLREKLFF
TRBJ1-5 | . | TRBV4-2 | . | TGTGCCAGCAGCCAAGAAAGGGAAAGGGCCCAGCATTTT | CASSQERERAQHF
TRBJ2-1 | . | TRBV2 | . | TGTGCCAGCGGGGACCCGACAGCGGATGAAATCAATGAGCAGTTCTTC | CASGDPTADEINEQFF
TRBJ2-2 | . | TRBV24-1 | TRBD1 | TGTGCCACCAGTTTGCTCGACAGGGACACCGGGGAGCTGTTTTTT | CATSLLDRDTGELFF
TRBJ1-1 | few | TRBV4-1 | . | TGCGCCAGCAGCCAAGATAGTCGGGGGTTCTCTGAAGCTTTTTTT | CASSQDSRGFSEAFF
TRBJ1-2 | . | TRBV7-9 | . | TGTGCCAGCAGCTTAGGCGATGCTAACTATGGCTACACCTTC | CASSLGDANYGYTF
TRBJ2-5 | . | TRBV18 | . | TGTGCCAGCTCACCAGTAGGGATCCAAGAGACCCAGTACTTC | CASSPVGIQETQYF
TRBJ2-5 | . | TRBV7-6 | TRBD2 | TGTGCCAGCAGCGTTACTAGCGGGGCGGGTGAGACCCAGTACTTC | CASSVTSGAGETQYF
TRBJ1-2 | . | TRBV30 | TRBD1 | TGTGCCTGGAGTCCCGGGACAGGTATCGGCTACACCTTC | CAWSPGTGIGYTF
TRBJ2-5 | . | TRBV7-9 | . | TGTGCCAGCAGCTTAGGGGCGTCGGGGGAGAGTATTGAGACCCAGTACTTC | CASSLGASGESIETQYF
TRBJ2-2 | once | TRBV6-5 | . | TGTGCCAGCAGGAGGGCCCTCACCGGGGAGCTGTTTTTT | CASRRALTGELFF